This passage covers 30 T cell receptor beta chains from one sample sequenced in a study of follicular helper T cells after annual influenza vaccination. The time point was: 2015-2016 season, pre-vaccination. Assay used: immunoSEQ multiplex PCR; TCRdb lists only in-frame clones, some missing. The data show approximately 6,200 clones, 75% to 85% seen once. Sequenced material: CXCR5+ CD38- circulating T follicular helper cells from blood, taken on the day of influenza vaccination. Subset in this sample: circulating Tfh, non-naive CD4+CXCR5+PD-1+ (ICOS+CD38+ or ICOS-CD38-). These receptors originate from an adult who received the influenza vaccine.

The chain links TRBV6-6 to TRBJ2-3; TRBD2 aligns across 8 bases. CDR3 length: 15 residues. V shed 6 bases, J shed 2 bases, and the junction held 7 bases outside the gene matches. CDR1 and CDR2 (germline): MNHNY, SVGAGI (reference sequence). CDR3 loop: CASRLSGTNTDTQYF. CDR3 DNA: TGTGCCAGCAGGCTTAGCGGGACTAACACAGATACGCAGTATTTT.

This clone was seen a single time. V usage is TRBV28 and J usage is TRBJ2-1, with D perhaps matching TRBD1 or TRBD2 (6 bases each). Germline CDR1 MDHEN, CDR2 SYDVKM. The CDR3 runs 15 residues. Deletions cut 3 bases from V and 1 base from J, with 10 bases between. CDR3 coding DNA: TGTGCCAGCAGTTTTAGGAGGGGGTCCTACAATGAGCAGTTCTTC. Its protein product is CASSFRRGSYNEQFF.

The rearrangement joins TRBV19 to TRBJ2-7, with 12 bases lining up with TRBD2. V lost 4 bases, J lost 0 bases, and 10 bases stayed unmatched. In germline, CDR1 is LNHDA, CDR2 SQIVND (reference sequence). This CDR3 region has 18 residues. The DNA for the CDR3 is TGTGCCAGTAGTAAGACTAGCGGGAGTCCCGCACTCTCCTACGAGCAGTACTTC. It encodes CASSKTSGSPALSYEQYF.

This chain connects TRBV21-1 to TRBJ2-3; the table's D call TRBD2 went unverified against the DNA. TRBV21-1 is termed a pseudogene. The CDR3 consists of 15 residues. The chain's CDR3 is CASSISENPTDTQYF. The CDR3 DNA is TGTGCCAGCAGCATATCGGAGAATCCCACAGATACGCAGTATTTT.

This chain's CDR3 is CASNNPGHTIYF. As DNA, the CDR3 is TGTGCCAGCAACAACCCAGGGCACACCATATATTTT. The chain employs TRBV6-5 and TRBJ1-3, with D tentatively TRBD1 (5 bases). V was shortened by 7 bases and J by 8 bases, with 12 bases between the two germline ends. The CDR3 contains 12 residues. Germline-derived CDR1 and CDR2 are MNHEY and SVGAGI.

The chain uses TRBV27 and TRBJ2-3; the D is unclear. The CDR3 has 13 amino acids. V shed 3 bases and J shed 3 bases, with 7 bases lying between them. Germline V gene data show CDR1 as MNHEY and CDR2 as SMNVEV (reference sequence). The CDR3 sequence: CASSFFLTDTQYF. In DNA form, the CDR3 reads TGTGCCAGCAGTTTTTTTCTAACAGATACGCAGTATTTT.

This chain uses TRBV19 with TRBJ2-6; D is uncertain. Per the germline V gene, CDR1 is LNHDA and CDR2 is SQIVND (reference sequence). This CDR3 contains 14 residues. V dropped 3 bases and J dropped 4 bases, with 7 bases sitting between them. The CDR3 reads CASSMVAGANVLTF. CDR3 bases: TGTGCCAGTAGTATGGTAGCAGGGGCCAACGTCCTGACTTTC.

This clone was seen only a few times. The chain combines TRBV18 with TRBJ2-7; 7 nucleotides align to TRBD2. The CDR3 length is 14 residues. The V segment lost 8 bases and the J segment 6 bases; nucleotides outside the gene matches: 13. Looked up from germline, CDR1 is KGHSH and CDR2 is LQKENI. The DNA for the CDR3 is TGTGCCAGCATTCAGAGGGGAGGGCGCTCCGAGCAGTACTTC. The encoded protein is CASIQRGGRSEQYF.

The chain links TRBV7-2 to TRBJ2-7; 8 positions match TRBD1. Germline V CDR1 and CDR2: SGHTA, FQGNSA. This CDR3 is built from 15 residues. V trimming: 2 bases; J trimming: 4 bases; junction bases outside the gene matches: 7. The CDR3 DNA reads TGTGCCAGCAGCTTAAAGACAGGGGCACATTACGAGCAGTACTTC. Amino acids: CASSLKTGAHYEQYF. The full variable domain, rest sourced from reference TRBV7-2 and TRBJ2-7, is GAGVSQSPSNKVTEKGKDVELRCDPISGHTALYWYRQSLGQGLEFLIYFQGNSAPDKSGLPSDRFSAERTGGSVSTLTIQRTQQEDSAVYLCASSLKTGAHYEQYFGPGTRLTVT.

The chain couples TRBV4-1 to TRBJ1-3; TRBD1 aligns across 8 bases. Trimming at V came to 6 bases and at J to 4 bases, leaving 8 bases not matched to a gene. The CDR3 totals 15 residues. CDR1 is MGHRA, CDR2 YSYEKL, per germline. This chain's CDR3 is CASSPDRAAGNTIYF. CDR3 in DNA: TGCGCCAGCAGTCCGGACAGGGCGGCGGGAAACACCATATATTTT.

The chain has TRBV5-6 and TRBJ1-2, with a possible D match to TRBD1 (6 bases). Trimming left V 0 bases short and J 4 bases short, with 10 bases between. From germline, CDR1 is SGHDT and CDR2 YYEEEE. The CDR3 runs 14 residues. CDR3 sequence reads: CASSLAQGPYGYTF. CDR3 nucleotide sequence: TGTGCCAGCAGCTTGGCCCAGGGGCCCTATGGCTACACCTTC.

This chain connects TRBV28 to TRBJ1-4, with D possibly being TRBD1 (5 bases). The CDR3 loop spans 15 amino acids. Germline CDR1 MDHEN, CDR2 SYDVKM. Trimming pared 5 bases from V and 5 bases from J, leaving 15 bases between. CDR3 amino acids: CASSPPGRLNEKLFF. The CDR3 DNA is TGTGCCAGCAGTCCACCGGGACGGTTGAATGAAAAACTGTTTTTT.

This clone occurred a few times. This chain uses TRBV18 with TRBJ1-5; D is uncertain. Trimming cost V 0 bases and J 0 bases, with 12 bases left between them. Germline V gene data show CDR1 as KGHSH and CDR2 as LQKENI. The CDR3 is 17 residues long. CDR3 DNA sequence: TGTGCCAGCTCACCACCGAGGACGGATTATAGCAATCAGCCCCAGCATTTT. It encodes CASSPPRTDYSNQPQHF. The full variable domain, with the rest looked up from reference TRBV18 and TRBJ1-5, is NAGVMQNPRHLVRRRGQEARLRCSPMKGHSHVYWYRQLPEEGLKFMVYLQKENIIDESGMPKERFSAEFPKEGPSILRIQQVVRGDSAAYFCASSPPRTDYSNQPQHFGDGTRLSIL.

This rearrangement joins TRBV19 to TRBJ2-5; 7 bases are a match to TRBD1. This CDR3 is 13 amino acids long. V trimming: 4 bases; J trimming: 5 bases; junction bases outside the gene matches: 4. Looked up from germline, CDR1 is LNHDA and CDR2 is SQIVND (reference sequence). CDR3 coding DNA: TGTGCCAGTAGTACGACAGGGTCGGAGACCCAGTACTTC. The encoded protein is CASSTTGSETQYF.

V gene TRBV7-3 combines with J gene TRBJ2-1; D possibly corresponds to TRBD2 (6 bases). The germline V and J ends were trimmed by 5 bases and 7 bases, with 15 bases remaining between them. Germline CDR1 and CDR2: SGHTA and FQGTGA. The CDR3 consists of 14 residues. The DNA of the CDR3 is TGTGCCAGCAGCCCCAAGGGACTGACAAATGAGCAGTTCTTC. Its translation is CASSPKGLTNEQFF.

The gene calls are TRBV29-1 and TRBJ1-2, with D possibly being TRBD1 (5 bases). This CDR3 region has 11 residues. With 7 bases removed from V and 7 bases from J, the gap between germline ends came to 13 bases. The germline CDR1 and CDR2 sequences are SQVTM and ANQGSEA. The CDR3 reads CSGGGRGGYTF. The CDR3 DNA follows: TGCAGCGGGGGGGGAAGGGGTGGCTACACCTTC.

The rearrangement links TRBV11-3 to TRBJ1-2, with D maybe TRBD1 (6 bases). V lost 5 bases and J 5 bases, leaving 24 bases between the germline ends. CDR3 length equals 17 residues. Germline CDR1 is SGHNT and CDR2 is YENEEA. The CDR3 region is CASSHREQRARPYGYTF. The CDR3 DNA reads TGTGCCAGCAGCCACAGGGAACAGCGTGCCCGGCCTTATGGCTACACCTTC.

The chain is built from TRBV30 and TRBJ2-7; D gene unclear. The V gene's germline CDR1 is GTSNPN and CDR2 SVGIG (reference sequence). V lost 4 bases and J 0 bases, leaving 10 bases between the germline ends. CDR3 size: 13 residues. The DNA for the CDR3 is TGTGCCTGGACAGGACCAACCTCCTACGAGCAGTACTTC. Translation: CAWTGPTSYEQYF.

The chain carries TRBV5-5 and TRBJ2-5, with D perhaps TRBD2 (5 bases). Trimming cost V 1 base and J 0 bases, with 10 bases left between them. The CDR3 contains 15 residues. CDR1 and CDR2 from the germline V gene are SGHKS and YYEKEE (reference sequence). DNA of the CDR3: TGTGCCAGCAGCTTGTACGGGGTCTACCAAGAGACCCAGTACTTC. Protein sequence: CASSLYGVYQETQYF.

The V and J genes are TRBV18 and TRBJ2-7, with D hard to call. Trimming removed 3 bases at V and 1 base at J, with 10 bases between. Germline CDR1 reads KGHSH; CDR2 reads LQKENI. The length of the CDR3 is 14 residues. CDR3 sequence (DNA): TGTGCCAGCTCACCGGTAGCAGCATCCTACGAGCAGTACTTC. It translates to CASSPVAASYEQYF.

The gene calls are TRBV25-1 and TRBJ2-2, with D maybe TRBD1 (5 bases). The length of the CDR3 is 14 residues. CDR1 is MGHDK and CDR2 is SYGVNS in the germline V gene. V dropped 5 bases and J dropped 5 bases, with 12 bases sitting between them. The CDR3 DNA sequence: TGTGCCAGCAGTTGGCAGGGTGCGACCGGGGAGCTGTTTTTT. This encodes CASSWQGATGELFF.

This chain connects TRBV28 to TRBJ2-3; the match to TRBD2 covers 11 bases. Trimming at V came to 10 bases and at J to 1 base, leaving 4 bases not matched to a gene. Germline loops: CDR1 MDHEN, CDR2 SYDVKM. This CDR3 is 14 amino acids long. This CDR3 is CATEGLAGTDTQYF. DNA of the CDR3: TGTGCCACCGAGGGACTAGCGGGCACAGATACGCAGTATTTT.

The CDR3 loop reads CASRTGRRRTDTQYF. The CDR3 DNA is TGTGCCAGCAGAACGGGGAGAAGGCGCACAGATACGCAGTATTTT. This chain uses TRBV28 with TRBJ2-3; a possible D gene is TRBD2 (5 bases). V was pared by 6 bases and J by 1 base, with 14 bases between. The germline CDR1 and CDR2 sequences are MDHEN and SYDVKM. The CDR3 consists of 15 residues.

The V gene is TRBV15, the J gene TRBJ2-3; D is tentatively TRBD1 or TRBD2 (5 bases each). This CDR3 has 15 amino acids. Germline V gene lookup returns CDR1 LNHNV and CDR2 YYDKDF (reference sequence). Trimming removed 0 bases at V and 9 bases at J, with 16 bases between. The CDR3 bases are TGTGCCACCAGCAGAGACCCTAGCCCCAGGGAGACGCAGTATTTT. Residues: CATSRDPSPRETQYF.

The chain employs TRBV5-4 and TRBJ2-2, with a tentative D call TRBD1 (6 bases). Germline lookup yields CDR1 SGHNT and CDR2 YYREEE (reference sequence). This CDR3 is built from 15 residues. V was trimmed by 5 bases and J by 5 bases, leaving 16 bases between them. CDR3 sequence: CASSLQGAPTGELFF. The DNA for the CDR3 is TGTGCCAGCAGTTTACAGGGCGCGCCTACCGGGGAGCTGTTTTTT.

The chain carries TRBV27 and TRBJ2-1; D may be TRBD1 or TRBD2 (5 bases each). CDR3 length: 13 amino acids. Germline CDR1 MNHEY, CDR2 SMNVEV (reference sequence). V was shortened by 1 base and J by 7 bases, with 8 bases between the two germline ends. The CDR3 loop reads CASSLLRGNEQFF. CDR3 DNA: TGTGCCAGCAGTTTATTGAGGGGTAATGAGCAGTTCTTC.

The chain employs TRBV28 and TRBJ2-1; 7 bases are a match to TRBD2. The junction had 3 bases not matched to a gene; V was cut back by 1 base and J by 0 bases. CDR1 MDHEN and CDR2 SYDVKM come from the germline V gene. The CDR3 length is 16 residues. CDR3 amino acids: CASSLYGGSSYNEQFF. Written as DNA, the CDR3 is TGTGCCAGCAGTTTATACGGGGGGAGCTCCTACAATGAGCAGTTCTTC. Supplemented by reference TRBV28 and TRBJ2-1, the full variable domain reads DVKVTQSSRYLVKRTGEKVFLECVQDMDHENMFWYRQDPGLGLRLIYFSYDVKMKEKGDIPEGYSVSREKKERFSLILESASTNQTSMYLCASSLYGGSSYNEQFFGPGTRLTVL.

The chain employs TRBV5-1 and TRBJ1-5; TRBD1 aligns across 9 bases. CDR1 is SGHRS and CDR2 is YFSETQ in the germline V gene. The length of the CDR3 is 15 residues. After removal of 0 bases from V and 4 bases from J, the junction contained 2 bases not matched to a gene. Written as DNA, the CDR3 is TGCGCCAGCAGCTTGGGGGGACAGGGAAATCAGCCCCAGCATTTT. Protein: CASSLGGQGNQPQHF.

V is TRBV18 and J is TRBJ1-1, with no clear D. The CDR3 is 14 amino acids. Germline V gene sequence: CDR1 KGHSH, CDR2 LQKENI. Deletions cut 0 bases from V and 3 bases from J, with 8 bases between. CDR3 protein: CASSPPVGYTEAFF. In DNA form, the CDR3 reads TGTGCCAGCTCACCACCGGTGGGGTACACTGAAGCTTTCTTT.

The chain employs TRBV27 and TRBJ2-3, with TRBD2 matching 7 bases. Unmatched junction bases numbered 16, after V lost 5 bases and J lost 2 bases. Per germline, CDR1 MNHEY and CDR2 SMNVEV (reference sequence). The CDR3 extends over 18 amino acids. CDR3 nucleotides: TGTGCCAGCAGTAGAGGACTAGGGGAGATAAGAAACACAGATACGCAGTATTTT. This sequence encodes CASSRGLGEIRNTDTQYF.